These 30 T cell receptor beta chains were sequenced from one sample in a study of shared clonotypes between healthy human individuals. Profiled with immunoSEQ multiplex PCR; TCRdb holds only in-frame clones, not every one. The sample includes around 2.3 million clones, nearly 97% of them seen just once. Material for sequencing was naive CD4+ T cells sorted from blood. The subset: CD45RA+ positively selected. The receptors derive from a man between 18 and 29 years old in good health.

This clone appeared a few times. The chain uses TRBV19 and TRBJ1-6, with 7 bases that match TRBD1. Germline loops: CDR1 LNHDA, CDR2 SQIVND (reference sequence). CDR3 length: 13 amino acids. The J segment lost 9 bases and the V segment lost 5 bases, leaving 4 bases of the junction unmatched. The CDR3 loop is CASSQGVRSPLHF. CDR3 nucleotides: TGTGCCAGTAGTCAGGGGGTCCGTTCACCCCTCCACTTT.

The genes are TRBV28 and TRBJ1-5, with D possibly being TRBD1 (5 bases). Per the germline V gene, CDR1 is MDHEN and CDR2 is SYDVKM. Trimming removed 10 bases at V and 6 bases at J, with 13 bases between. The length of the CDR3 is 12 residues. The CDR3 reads CATVREGQPQHF. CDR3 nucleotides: TGTGCCACCGTCAGGGAAGGTCAGCCCCAGCATTTT.

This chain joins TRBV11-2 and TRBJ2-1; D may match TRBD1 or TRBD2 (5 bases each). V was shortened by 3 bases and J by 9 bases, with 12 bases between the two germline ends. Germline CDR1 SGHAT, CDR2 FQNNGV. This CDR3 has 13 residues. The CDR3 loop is CASSFGGVGEQFF. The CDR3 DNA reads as TGTGCCAGCAGCTTTGGGGGAGTTGGTGAGCAGTTCTTC.

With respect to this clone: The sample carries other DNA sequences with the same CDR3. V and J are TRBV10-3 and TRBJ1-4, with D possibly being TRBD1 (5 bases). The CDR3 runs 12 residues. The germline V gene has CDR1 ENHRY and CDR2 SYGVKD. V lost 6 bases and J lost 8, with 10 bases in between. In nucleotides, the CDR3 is TGTGCCATCAGAGACAGCGGCGAAAAACTGTTTTTT. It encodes CAIRDSGEKLFF.

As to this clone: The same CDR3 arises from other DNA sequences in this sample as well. The CDR3 DNA reads TGCGCCAGCAGCTTGGGGGACAGGGACGAAAAACTGTTTTTT. Translated: CASSLGDRDEKLFF. The V gene is TRBV5-1, the J gene TRBJ1-4; 9 bases are shared with TRBD1. The CDR3 extends over 14 amino acids. Germline values: CDR1 SGHRS, CDR2 YFSETQ. The trim removed 0 bases at V and 8 bases at J, leaving 2 bases unmatched.

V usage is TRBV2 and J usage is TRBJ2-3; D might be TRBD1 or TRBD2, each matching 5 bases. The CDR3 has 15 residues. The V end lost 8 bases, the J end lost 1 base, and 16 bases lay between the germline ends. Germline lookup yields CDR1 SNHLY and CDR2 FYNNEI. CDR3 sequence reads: CASGGMGKGTDTQYF. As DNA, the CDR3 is TGTGCCAGCGGGGGTATGGGGAAGGGCACAGATACGCAGTATTTT.

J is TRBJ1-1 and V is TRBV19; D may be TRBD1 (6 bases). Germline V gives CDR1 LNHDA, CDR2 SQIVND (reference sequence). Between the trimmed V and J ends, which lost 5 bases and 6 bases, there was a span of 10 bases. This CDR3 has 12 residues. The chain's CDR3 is CASSARTAEAFF. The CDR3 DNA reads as TGTGCCAGTAGTGCGCGGACAGCTGAAGCTTTCTTT.

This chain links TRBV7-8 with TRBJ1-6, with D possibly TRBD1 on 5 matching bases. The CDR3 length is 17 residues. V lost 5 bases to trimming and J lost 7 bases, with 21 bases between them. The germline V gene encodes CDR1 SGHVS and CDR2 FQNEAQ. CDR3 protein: CASSPSRGGWLNSPLHF. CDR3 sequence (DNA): TGTGCCAGCAGCCCTTCAAGGGGTGGGTGGTTGAATTCACCCCTCCACTTT.

The CDR3 sequence: CASSSRGTGSAKNIQYF. The CDR3 DNA sequence: TGTGCCAGCAGCTCCCGTGGGACGGGGTCGGCCAAAAACATTCAGTACTTC. This chain links TRBV7-2 with TRBJ2-4; tentatively, D is TRBD1 or TRBD2 (5 bases each). The V and J ends lost 4 bases and 1 base respectively, with 17 bases between them. The CDR3 covers 17 residues. Germline CDR1 is SGHTA and CDR2 is FQGNSA. Variable domain in full (rest from reference TRBV7-2 and TRBJ2-4): GAGVSQSPSNKVTEKGKDVELRCDPISGHTALYWYRQSLGQGLEFLIYFQGNSAPDKSGLPSDRFSAERTGGSVSTLTIQRTQQEDSAVYLCASSSRGTGSAKNIQYFGAGTRLSVL.

CDR3 in DNA: TGTGCCATCAGTGAGTCGGGCATTAATCAGCCCCAGCATTTT. Translation: CAISESGINQPQHF. The genes are TRBV10-3 and TRBJ1-5; D is uncertain. Germline-derived CDR1 and CDR2 are ENHRY and SYGVKD. V was cut by 0 bases and J by 4 bases, with 7 bases left in between. The CDR3 contains 14 residues.

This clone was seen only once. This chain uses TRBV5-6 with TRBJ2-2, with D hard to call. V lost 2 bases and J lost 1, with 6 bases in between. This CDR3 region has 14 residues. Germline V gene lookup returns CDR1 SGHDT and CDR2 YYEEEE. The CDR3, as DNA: TGTGCCAGCAGCTTAAAGCTGAACACCGGGGAGCTGTTTTTT. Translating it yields CASSLKLNTGELFF.

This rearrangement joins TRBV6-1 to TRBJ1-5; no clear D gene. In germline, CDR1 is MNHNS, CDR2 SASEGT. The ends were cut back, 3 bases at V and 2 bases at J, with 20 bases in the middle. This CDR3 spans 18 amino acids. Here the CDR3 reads CASSDYGKTKLGNQPQHF. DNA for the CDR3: TGTGCCAGCAGTGATTACGGCAAAACAAAGTTAGGCAATCAGCCCCAGCATTTT.

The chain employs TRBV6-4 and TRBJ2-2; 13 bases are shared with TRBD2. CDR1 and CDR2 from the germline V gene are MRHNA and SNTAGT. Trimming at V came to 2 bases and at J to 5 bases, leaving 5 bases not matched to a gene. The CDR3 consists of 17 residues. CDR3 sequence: CASSDTGTSGKTGELFF. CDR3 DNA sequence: TGTGCCAGCAGTGACACCGGGACTAGCGGGAAAACCGGGGAGCTGTTTTTT.

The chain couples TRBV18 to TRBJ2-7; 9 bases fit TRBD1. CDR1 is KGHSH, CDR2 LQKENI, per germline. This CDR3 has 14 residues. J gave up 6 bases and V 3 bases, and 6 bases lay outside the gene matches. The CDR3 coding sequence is TGTGCCAGCTCACCGACACAGGGGGCGTTCGAGCAGTACTTC. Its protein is CASSPTQGAFEQYF. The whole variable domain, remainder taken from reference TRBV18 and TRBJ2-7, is NAGVMQNPRHLVRRRGQEARLRCSPMKGHSHVYWYRQLPEEGLKFMVYLQKENIIDESGMPKERFSAEFPKEGPSILRIQQVVRGDSAAYFCASSPTQGAFEQYFGPGTRLTVT.

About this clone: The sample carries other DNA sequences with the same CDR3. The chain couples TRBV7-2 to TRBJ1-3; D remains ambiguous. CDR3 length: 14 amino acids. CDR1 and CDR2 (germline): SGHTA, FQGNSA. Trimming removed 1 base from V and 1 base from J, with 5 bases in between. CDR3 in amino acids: CASSLEVSGNTIYF. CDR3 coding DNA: TGTGCCAGCAGCTTAGAGGTTTCTGGAAACACCATATATTTT.

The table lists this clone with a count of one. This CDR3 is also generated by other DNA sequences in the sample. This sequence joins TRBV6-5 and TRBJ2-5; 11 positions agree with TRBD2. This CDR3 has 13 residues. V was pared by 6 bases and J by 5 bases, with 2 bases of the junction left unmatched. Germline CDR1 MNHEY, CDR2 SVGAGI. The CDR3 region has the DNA TGTGCCAGCAGGCGGACTAGCGGGGAGACCCAGTACTTC. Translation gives CASRRTSGETQYF.

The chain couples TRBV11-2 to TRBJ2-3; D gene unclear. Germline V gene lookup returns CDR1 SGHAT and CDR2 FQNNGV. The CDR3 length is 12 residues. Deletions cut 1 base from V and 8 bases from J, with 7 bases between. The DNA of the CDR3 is TGTGCCAGCAGCTTAGTACTCCCTACGCAGTATTTT. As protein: CASSLVLPTQYF. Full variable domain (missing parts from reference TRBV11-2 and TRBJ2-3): EAGVAQSPRYKIIEKRQSVAFWCNPISGHATLYWYQQILGQGPKLLIQFQNNGVVDDSQLPKDRFSAERLKGVDSTLKIQPAKLEDSAVYLCASSLVLPTQYFGPGTRLTVL.

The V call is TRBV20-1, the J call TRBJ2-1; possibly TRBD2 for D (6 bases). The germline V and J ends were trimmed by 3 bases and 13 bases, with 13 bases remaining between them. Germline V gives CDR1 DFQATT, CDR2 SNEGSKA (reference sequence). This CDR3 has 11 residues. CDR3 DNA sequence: TGCAGTGCTAGCGGGTTAACTAGCCAGTTCTTC. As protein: CSASGLTSQFF.

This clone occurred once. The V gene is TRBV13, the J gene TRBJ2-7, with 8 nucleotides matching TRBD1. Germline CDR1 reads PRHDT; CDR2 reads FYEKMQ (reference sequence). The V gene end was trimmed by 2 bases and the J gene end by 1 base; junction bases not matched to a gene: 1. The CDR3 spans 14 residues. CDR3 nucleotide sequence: TGTGCCAGCAGCTTACAGGGGGCTTCCTACGAGCAGTACTTC. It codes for CASSLQGASYEQYF.

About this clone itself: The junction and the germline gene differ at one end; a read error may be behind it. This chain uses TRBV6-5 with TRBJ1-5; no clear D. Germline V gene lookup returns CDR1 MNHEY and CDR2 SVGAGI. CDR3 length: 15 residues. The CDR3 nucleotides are TGTGCCAGCAGTTACTCTGCCGGAAACAATCGGCCCCAGCATTTT. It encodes CASSYSAGNNRPQHF.

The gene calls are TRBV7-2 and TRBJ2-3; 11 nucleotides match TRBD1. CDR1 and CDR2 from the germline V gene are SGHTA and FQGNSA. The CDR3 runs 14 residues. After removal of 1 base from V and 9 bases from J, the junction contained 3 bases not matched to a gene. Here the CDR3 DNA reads TGTGCCAGCAGCTTAGGGACAGGGGGCGGCACGCAGTATTTT. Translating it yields CASSLGTGGGTQYF.

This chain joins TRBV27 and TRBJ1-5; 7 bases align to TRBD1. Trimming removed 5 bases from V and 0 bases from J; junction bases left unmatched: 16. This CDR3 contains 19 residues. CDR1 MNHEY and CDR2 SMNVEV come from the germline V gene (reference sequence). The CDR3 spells CASSKQGSLVGYSNQPQHF. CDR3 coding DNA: TGTGCCAGCAGTAAACAGGGGAGTCTGGTCGGATATAGCAATCAGCCCCAGCATTTT.

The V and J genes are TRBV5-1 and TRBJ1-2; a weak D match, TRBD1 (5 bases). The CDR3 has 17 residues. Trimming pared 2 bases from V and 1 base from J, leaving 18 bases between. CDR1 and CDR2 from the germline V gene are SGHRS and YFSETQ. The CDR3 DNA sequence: TGCGCCAGCAGCTTAGGGGACGGCTCCGACCTTAACTATGGCTACACCTTC. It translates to CASSLGDGSDLNYGYTF.

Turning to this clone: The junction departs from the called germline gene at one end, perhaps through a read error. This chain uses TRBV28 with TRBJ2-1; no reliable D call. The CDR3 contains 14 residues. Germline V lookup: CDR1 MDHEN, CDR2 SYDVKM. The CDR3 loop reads CATSGTSIYNEQFF. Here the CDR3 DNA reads TGTGCCACCAGTGGTACGTCAATCTACAATGAGCAGTTCTTC.

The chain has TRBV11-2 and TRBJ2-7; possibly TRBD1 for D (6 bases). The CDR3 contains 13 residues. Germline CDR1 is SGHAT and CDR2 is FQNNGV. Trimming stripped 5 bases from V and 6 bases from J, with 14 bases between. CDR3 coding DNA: TGTGCCAGCAGCCACCGGGACAACATCGAGCAGTACTTC. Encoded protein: CASSHRDNIEQYF.

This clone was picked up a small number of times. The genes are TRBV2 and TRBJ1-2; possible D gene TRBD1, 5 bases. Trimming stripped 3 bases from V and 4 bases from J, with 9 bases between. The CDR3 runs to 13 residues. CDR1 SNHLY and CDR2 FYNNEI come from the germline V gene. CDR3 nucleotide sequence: TGTGCCAGCAGTGATTCAGGGTCCTATGGCTACACCTTC. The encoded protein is CASSDSGSYGYTF.

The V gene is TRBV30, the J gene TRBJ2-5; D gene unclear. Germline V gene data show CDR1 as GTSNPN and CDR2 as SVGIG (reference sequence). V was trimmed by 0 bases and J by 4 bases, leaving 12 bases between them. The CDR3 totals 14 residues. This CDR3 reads CAWSVSPLGETQYF. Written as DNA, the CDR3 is TGTGCCTGGAGTGTCTCACCGCTAGGAGAGACCCAGTACTTC.

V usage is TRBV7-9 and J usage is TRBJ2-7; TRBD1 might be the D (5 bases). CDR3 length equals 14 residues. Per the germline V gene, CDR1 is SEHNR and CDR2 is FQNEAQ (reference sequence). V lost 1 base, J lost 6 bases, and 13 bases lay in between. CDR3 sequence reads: CASSLDLTESEQYF. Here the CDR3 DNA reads TGTGCCAGCAGCTTAGATTTGACAGAATCCGAGCAGTACTTC.

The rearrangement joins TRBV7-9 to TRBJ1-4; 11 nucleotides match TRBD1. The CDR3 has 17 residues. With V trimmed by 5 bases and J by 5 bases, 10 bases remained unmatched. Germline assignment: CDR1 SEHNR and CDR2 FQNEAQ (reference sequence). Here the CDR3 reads CASSPFGRDRGNEKLFF. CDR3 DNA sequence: TGTGCCAGCAGCCCCTTTGGCCGGGACAGGGGGAATGAAAAACTGTTTTTT.

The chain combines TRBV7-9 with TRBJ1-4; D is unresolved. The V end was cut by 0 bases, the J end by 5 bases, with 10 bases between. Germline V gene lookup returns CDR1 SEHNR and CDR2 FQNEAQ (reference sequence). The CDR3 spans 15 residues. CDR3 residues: CASSLAQAGNEKLFF. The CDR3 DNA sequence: TGTGCCAGCAGCTTAGCGCAGGCGGGGAATGAAAAACTGTTTTTT. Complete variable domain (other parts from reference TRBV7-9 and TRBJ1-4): DTGVSQNPRHKITKRGQNVTFRCDPISEHNRLYWYRQTLGQGPEFLTYFQNEAQLEKSRLLSDRFSAERPKGSFSTLEIQRTEQGDSAMYLCASSLAQAGNEKLFFGSGTQLSVL.